This T cell receptor beta chain was captured by sequencing in a study of blood T cell repertoires in COVID-19. Overall study context: COVID-19 samples from acute and convalescent phases originated in the United States, Italy and Spain. PBMCs, B-cell-depleted T cells, or T cells provided the cDNA or gDNA that made up the material.

Original data processing: Reference gene primer amplification yielded estimated nucleated cell counts. Sequenced by immunoSEQ multiplex PCR; TCRdb stores in-frame clones only, minus some. V and J calls and clone size come straight from that table; D and trimming were deduced from the DNA. The sample shows roughly 500,000 clones, roughly 89% of them seen only once. Seattle patients were enrolled while actively infected and followed longitudinally. The sequence derives from a man between 18 and 29 years old with COVID-19, enrolled during active disease. What was sequenced was peripheral blood.

In nucleotides, the CDR3 is TGTGCCAGCAGCGAAGGAACAGGGGGCTTTGAGACCCAGTACTTC. Translated, it gives CASSEGTGGFETQYF. The chain joins TRBV7-6 to TRBJ2-5; 9 positions agree with TRBD1. This CDR3 is built from 15 residues. Germline loops: CDR1 SGHVS, CDR2 FNYEAQ. The V segment lost 5 bases and the J segment 5 bases; nucleotides outside the gene matches: 9.